Listed below are T cell receptor beta chains from one sample, sequenced in a study of T-cell memory formation after mild COVID-19. TCRdb reprocessed the 5' RACE reads via MiXCR and lists one record per CDR3 protein. The table shows 300,000 to 350,000 distinct CDR3 sequences, with around 13% occurring only once. The sample comprised PBMCs or a T cell subset sorted from them (not recorded which). The source of these receptors is a man aged 18 to 30 who had mild COVID-19 (a few samples of this study predate the infection). Cell type and time point are not known. Both conserved end residues are part of each CDR3. A D gene is named only where the DNA matches it firmly. Part of the rows lack a size; the others show once, few, many or a class for expanded clones.

V	size	D	J	CDR3	DNA
TRBV7-9	-	TRBD1	TRBJ2-5	CASSLGDRASETQYF	TGTGCCAGCAGCTTGGGGGACAGGGCAAGTGAGACCCAGTACTTC
TRBV20-1	few	TRBD2	TRBJ2-5	CSAGPLAGGPQTQYF	TGCAGTGCTGGACCTCTAGCGGGGGGGCCTCAGACCCAGTACTTC
TRBV4-2	few	-	TRBJ1-4	CASSQDIGDRRFF	TGTGCCAGCAGCCAAGATATTGGCGACCGCCGGTTTTTT
TRBV27	-	-	TRBJ1-1	CASCGRRRTEAFF	TGTGCCAGCTGTGGCCGCCGGCGGACTGAAGCTTTCTTT
TRBV6-1	many	-	TRBJ2-7	CASKRGDSYEQYF	TGTGCCAGCAAGCGCGGGGACAGCTACGAGCAGTACTTC
TRBV13	few	-	TRBJ2-2	CASSYPQGAQRRELFF	TGTGCCAGCAGCTACCCTCAGGGCGCCCAGAGGCGGGAGCTGTTTTTT
TRBV12-3/TRBV12-4	few	TRBD1	TRBJ2-6	CASTTPDRGGLLISGANVLTF	TGTGCCAGCACCACTCCGGACAGGGGGGGTTTACTGATCTCTGGGGCCAACGTCCTGACTTTC
TRBV28	-	-	TRBJ1-2	CASSLGPGPYGYTF	TGTGCCAGCAGTTTAGGCCCGGGTCCCTATGGCTACACCTTC
TRBV7-2	-	-	TRBJ2-5	CASSSGLGTQTQYF	TGTGCCAGCAGCTCTGGACTGGGAACTCAGACCCAGTACTTC
TRBV12-3/TRBV12-4	-	TRBD1	TRBJ1-2	CASRDRGRGDGYTF	TGTGCCAGCAGGGACAGGGGGCGCGGCGATGGCTACACCTTC
TRBV20-1	few	TRBD1	TRBJ2-7	CSAEDRQGYEQYF	TGCAGTGCCGAGGATCGACAGGGCTACGAGCAGTACTTC
TRBV27	-	TRBD2	TRBJ2-3	CASSSLSGGADTQYF	TGTGCCAGCAGTTCCCTGAGCGGGGGGGCAGATACGCAGTATTTT
TRBV2	few	-	TRBJ1-2	CASSEADNYGYTF	TGTGCCAGCAGTGAAGCCGATAACTATGGCTACACCTTC
TRBV5-1	-	TRBD2	TRBJ2-3	CASSLQTSGAGDTQYF	TGCGCCAGCAGCTTGCAGACTAGCGGGGCGGGAGATACGCAGTATTTT
TRBV7-2	few	-	TRBJ1-3	CASRNSGNTIYF	TGTGCCAGCCGGAACTCTGGAAACACCATATATTTT
TRBV3-1	many	TRBD2	TRBJ2-5	CASSRNLAVQETQYF	TGTGCCAGCAGCCGAAACCTAGCGGTGCAAGAGACCCAGTACTTC
TRBV19	-	-	TRBJ1-5	CASSIVAGLGNQPQHF	TGTGCCAGTAGTATAGTCGCAGGGTTGGGCAATCAGCCCCAGCATTTT
TRBV4-3	-	TRBD1	TRBJ2-6	CASSQKLGQASGANVLTF	TGCGCCAGCAGCCAAAAGTTGGGACAGGCCTCTGGGGCCAACGTCCTGACTTTC
TRBV2	-	TRBD2	TRBJ2-1	CASSVGYSGGKSSYNEQFF	TGTGCCAGCAGTGTAGGGTATAGCGGGGGGAAGAGCTCCTACAATGAGCAGTTCTTC
TRBV6-1	-	-	TRBJ1-5	CATELDGQPQHF	TGTGCCACCGAGCTCGACGGACAGCCCCAGCATTTT
TRBV9	few	-	TRBJ2-6	CASAPGVSGANVLTF	TGTGCCAGCGCCCCGGGGGTCTCTGGGGCCAACGTCCTGACTTTC
TRBV29-1	many	-	TRBJ2-1	CSVTGTSSYNEQFF	TGCAGCGTAACCGGGACAAGCTCCTACAATGAGCAGTTCTTC
TRBV10-3	-	TRBD2	TRBJ2-1	CAISEGLAGEYNEQFF	TGTGCCATCAGTGAGGGACTAGCGGGGGAATACAATGAGCAGTTCTTC